These 9 T cell receptor beta chains were all obtained from the same sample, sequenced in a study of T cell repertoires in cytomegalovirus infection. These receptors are not linked to any known antigen. Each CDR3 protein is one row after TCRdb ran MiXCR on the reads. Among under 120,000 distinct CDR3 sequences listed, approximately 45% were seen once. Sequencing was performed on CD8+ T cells from cultured PBMCs, taken from culture after CMV antigen stimulation. The source is a human donor in good health (CMV status not recorded). Some clones in this sample may be carry-over from other donors' samples.

V is TRBV15 and J is TRBJ2-3, with TRBD1 matching 7 bases. Germline assignment: CDR1 LNHNV and CDR2 YYDKDF (reference sequence). The CDR3 runs to 15 residues. V was clipped by 5 bases and J by 0 bases; unmatched bases: 5. This chain's CDR3 is CATSHPTGSTDTQYF. The CDR3 DNA reads TGTGCCACCAGCCACCCGACAGGGAGCACAGATACGCAGTATTTT.

This clonotype occurred a few times. The gene calls are TRBV27 and TRBJ1-1; maybe TRBD1 (5 bases). V lost 6 bases, J lost 0 bases, and 11 bases lay in between. The CDR3 consists of 14 residues. Germline CDR1 and CDR2: MNHEY and SMNVEV (reference sequence). CDR3 protein: CASSGAALNTEAFF. CDR3 DNA: TGTGCCAGCAGCGGGGCGGCCCTGAACACTGAAGCTTTCTTT.

The chain joins TRBV7-9 to TRBJ1-1, with D possibly TRBD1 on 5 matching bases. The CDR3 runs to 18 residues. Trimming cost V 1 base and J 1 base, with 19 bases left between them. Per the germline V gene, CDR1 is SEHNR and CDR2 is FQNEAQ (reference sequence). The CDR3 region has the DNA TGTGCCAGCAGCTTAGAGGGAGGTGGGGGAAGGAGGAACACTGAAGCTTTCTTT. This encodes CASSLEGGGGRRNTEAFF.

The CDR3 sequence is CASSQAGGETQYF. CDR3 nucleotides: TGCGCCAGCAGCCAGGCAGGGGGGGAGACCCAGTACTTC. The genes are TRBV4-1 and TRBJ2-5; the D gene is possibly TRBD1 (7 bases). Trimming left V 3 bases short and J 5 bases short, with 10 bases between. CDR1 is MGHRA and CDR2 is YSYEKL in the germline V gene. The CDR3 has 13 residues.

Comment on this clonotype: One base away lies a much larger clone, so this may be a sequencing read error. The V gene is TRBV5-6, the J gene TRBJ2-5; D unresolved. This CDR3 contains 11 residues. Germline loops: CDR1 SGHDT, CDR2 YYEEEE. CDR3 residues: CASSFQENQYF. CDR3 nucleotides: TGTGCCAGCAGCTTCCAAGAGAACCAGTACTTC.

The CDR3 loop reads CATLGHQGVGGGELFF. The CDR3 DNA reads TGTGCCACCCTCGGCCATCAGGGGGTAGGAGGCGGGGAGCTGTTTTTT. This sequence joins TRBV7-2 and TRBJ2-2, with 7 nucleotides matching TRBD1. The CDR3 is made up of 16 amino acids. The germline gives CDR1 SGHTA, CDR2 FQGNSA. V gave up 10 bases and J gave up 7 bases; unmatched junction bases: 18. The variable domain in full, with the rest retrieved from reference TRBV7-2 and TRBJ2-2, is GAGVSQSPSNKVTEKGKDVELRCDPISGHTALYWYRQSLGQGLEFLIYFQGNSAPDKSGLPSDRFSAERTGGSVSTLTIQRTQQEDSAVYLCATLGHQGVGGGELFFGEGSRLTVL.

The chain carries TRBV12-3 or TRBV12-4 and TRBJ2-1; D unclear. With 1 base removed from V and 7 bases from J, the gap between germline ends came to 8 bases. CDR3 length: 13 amino acids. CDR3 amino acids: CASSLGLMNEQFF. The CDR3 bases are TGTGCCAGCAGTTTAGGTCTGATGAATGAGCAGTTCTTC.

This clonotype was seen many times. V and J are TRBV7-9 and TRBJ1-1; a possible D gene is TRBD1 (5 bases). V shed 4 bases and J shed 3 bases, with 12 bases lying between them. Germline V gene sequence: CDR1 SEHNR, CDR2 FQNEAQ (reference sequence). There are 14 residues in the CDR3. This CDR3 is CASSSRGEDTEAFF. CDR3 in DNA: TGTGCCAGCAGCTCTAGAGGGGAGGACACTGAAGCTTTCTTT.

The chain uses TRBV7-2 and TRBJ2-7; D remains ambiguous. Germline V gives CDR1 SGHTA, CDR2 FQGNSA. The CDR3 extends over 13 amino acids. V was pared by 0 bases and J by 3 bases, with 6 bases between. The CDR3 DNA follows: TGTGCCAGCAGCTTAGCGTACGACTACGAGCAGTACTTC. Protein sequence: CASSLAYDYEQYF. Drawing the rest from reference TRBV7-2 and TRBJ2-7, the complete variable domain is GAGVSQSPSNKVTEKGKDVELRCDPISGHTALYWYRQSLGQGLEFLIYFQGNSAPDKSGLPSDRFSAERTGGSVSTLTIQRTQQEDSAVYLCASSLAYDYEQYFGPGTRLTVT.